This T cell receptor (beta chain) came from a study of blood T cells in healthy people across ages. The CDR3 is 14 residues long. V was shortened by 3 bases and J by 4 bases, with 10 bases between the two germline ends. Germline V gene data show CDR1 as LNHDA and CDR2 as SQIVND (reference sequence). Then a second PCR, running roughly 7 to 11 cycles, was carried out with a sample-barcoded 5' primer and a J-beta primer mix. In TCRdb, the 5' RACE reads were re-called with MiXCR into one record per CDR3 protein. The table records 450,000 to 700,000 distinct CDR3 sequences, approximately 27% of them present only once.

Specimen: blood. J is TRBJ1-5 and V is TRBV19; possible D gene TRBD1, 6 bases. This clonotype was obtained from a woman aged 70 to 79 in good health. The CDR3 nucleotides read TGTGCCAGTAGTATTCGAAGGGGGAATCAGCCCCAGCATTTT. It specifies CASSIRRGNQPQHF. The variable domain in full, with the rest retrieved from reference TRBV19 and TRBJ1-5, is DGGITQSPKYLFRKEGQNVTLSCEQNLNHDAMYWYRQDPGQGLRLIYYSQIVNDFQKGDIAEGYSVSREKKESFPLTVTSAQKNPTAFYLCASSIRRGNQPQHFGDGTRLSIL.